The clone carrying this T cell receptor beta chain was found a few times. Its antigen is not identified. The CDR3 is 15 residues long. V shed 3 bases and J 1 base; nucleotides not matched to a gene: 5. Germline loops: CDR1 SGHDT, CDR2 YYEEEE. This record comes from a study of beta chain features in type 1 diabetes. Study-level findings and limits: Moderate but significant shortening of TCRB CDR3s was recorded in all four CD4+ subsets from Type 1 diabetes patients.

The sequenced template was cDNA made from the entire isolated RNA. Here immunoSEQ multiplex PCR was the method, and the copy in TCRdb shows in-frame clones only, minus some. Among more than 250,000 clones listed, approximately 16% were seen once. Sequenced sample: naive CD4+ T cells from blood. The clonotype was recovered from a man aged 18 to 30 with type 1 diabetes. This chain joins TRBV5-6 and TRBJ2-7, with 9 nucleotides matching TRBD1. The CDR3 protein is CASSSTGTGSYEQYF. CDR3 sequence (DNA): TGTGCCAGCAGCTCTACCGGGACAGGGTCCTACGAGCAGTACTTC.